In its sample, the clone carrying this TCR beta chain was seen many times. Its antigen remains unidentified. The sample belongs to a study of T cells in Graves' hyperthyroidism and ophthalmopathy. Deletions cut 3 bases from V and 0 bases from J, with 9 bases between. The CDR3 covers 15 residues. Germline CDR1 DFQATT, CDR2 SNEGSKA (reference sequence). Study-wide results and limits: Before onset, ophthalmopathy was predicted by the model a median roughly 6.4 months earlier. The majority of expanded thyroid clonotypes above 0.001 also appeared in blood.

Amplification targeted TCR beta CDR3 regions from RNA transcripts. A first-round RT-PCR of the TCR CDR3 used the HTBI primer set. TCRdb re-derived calls from the multiplex PCR reads in MiXCR, one entry per CDR3 protein. The sample contains over 500,000 distinct CDR3 sequences, around 15% of which appear only once. Sequenced material: blood. The source is a woman aged 40 to 55 with Graves' hyperthyroidism. The chain joins TRBV20-1 to TRBJ1-6; the D gene is possibly TRBD1 (5 bases). The CDR3 DNA sequence: TGCAGTGCTAGTGGGACGAGCTCCTATAATTCACCCCTCCACTTT. Its translation: CSASGTSSYNSPLHF.